Presented here are 8 T cell receptor beta chains from one specimen sequenced in a study of shared clonotypes between healthy human individuals. Some clones are missing from TCRdb's copy, which holds only in-frame ones; the method was immunoSEQ multiplex PCR. The table lists approximately 1,500,000 clones, roughly 96% of them singletons. The sequenced sample was naive CD4+ T cells sorted from blood. Subset here: CD45RA+ positively selected. Every receptor here comes from a man aged 25-45 years in good health.

A note on this clone: The sample has other DNA sequences that encode this CDR3 too. The genes are TRBV28 and TRBJ1-4; 9 bases align to TRBD1. V shed 6 bases, J shed 8 bases, and the junction held 7 bases outside the gene matches. The CDR3 runs 14 residues. CDR1 and CDR2 from the germline V gene are MDHEN and SYDVKM. As DNA, the CDR3 is TGTGCCAGCAGCCTACAGGGGGCTGAAGAAAAACTGTTTTTT. Encoded protein: CASSLQGAEEKLFF.

The chain has TRBV30 and TRBJ1-1; no definite D call. Trimming cost V 4 bases and J 0 bases, with 12 bases left between them. CDR3 length: 14 residues. The germline V gene has CDR1 GTSNPN and CDR2 SVGIG (reference sequence). The CDR3 DNA reads TGTGCCTGGAACCACCTCCGGATGAACACTGAAGCTTTCTTT. Its translation is CAWNHLRMNTEAFF.

The chain combines TRBV30 with TRBJ1-1; D remains unclear. This CDR3 is built from 12 residues. With 5 bases removed from V and 1 base from J, the gap between germline ends came to 8 bases. Germline-derived CDR1 and CDR2 are GTSNPN and SVGIG (reference sequence). CDR3 nucleotide sequence: TGTGCCTGGGACGGCTCGAACACTGAAGCTTTCTTT. Translation gives CAWDGSNTEAFF.

The J gene is TRBJ1-1, the V gene TRBV18; D remains ambiguous. V was trimmed by 5 bases and J by 1 base, leaving 14 bases between them. Germline assignment: CDR1 KGHSH and CDR2 LQKENI. The CDR3 covers 15 residues. The CDR3 sequence is CASSNTVGPNTEAFF. Written as DNA, the CDR3 is TGTGCCAGCTCAAATACGGTTGGGCCGAACACTGAAGCTTTCTTT.

The chain employs TRBV27 and TRBJ2-1; possible D gene TRBD1, 6 bases. This CDR3 has 17 residues. The V gene lost 4 bases and the J gene lost 6 bases, with 22 bases spanning the gap. Germline assignment: CDR1 MNHEY and CDR2 SMNVEV (reference sequence). In DNA, the CDR3 is TGTGCCAGCAGTTCCCCCAGGGGAGTTGGGGGCCCCAATGAGCAGTTCTTC. It specifies CASSSPRGVGGPNEQFF.

This chain connects TRBV25-1 to TRBJ1-2, with a tentative D call TRBD1 (6 bases). Per the germline V gene, CDR1 is MGHDK and CDR2 is SYGVNS. Deletions cut 7 bases from V and 3 bases from J, with 18 bases between. This CDR3 has 15 amino acids. The CDR3 DNA follows: TGTGCCAGCACCTCGGGGGGGGGCGCCCACTATGGCTACACCTTC. The encoded protein is CASTSGGGAHYGYTF.

The V call is TRBV14, the J call TRBJ2-1; 7 bases line up with TRBD1. The CDR3 contains 16 residues. V lost 1 base to trimming and J lost 5 bases; unmatched junction nucleotides: 8. The germline gives CDR1 SGHDN, CDR2 FVKESK. Here the CDR3 reads CASSQGAGGVDNEQFF. DNA of the CDR3: TGTGCCAGCAGCCAAGGGGCAGGGGGAGTCGACAATGAGCAGTTCTTC.

The V call is TRBV27, the J call TRBJ2-7; 7 positions agree with TRBD1. The CDR3 runs 13 residues. V shed 9 bases and J 2 bases; nucleotides not matched to a gene: 7. Germline loops: CDR1 MNHEY, CDR2 SMNVEV (reference sequence). The CDR3 sequence is CARQTGFTYEQYF. In nucleotides, the CDR3 is TGTGCCAGGCAGACAGGGTTTACCTACGAGCAGTACTTC.